The 15 T cell receptor beta chains below were found in one sample sequenced in a study of CD8+ T cells in alopecia areata. The authors extracted RNA and reverse transcribed it into cDNA as the sequencing template. The method was immunoSEQ multiplex PCR; TCRdb's version includes in-frame clones alone and lacks a portion of them. The repertoire has roughly 150,000 clones, 50% to 60% of them found once; the top ten carry about 4.3%. What was sequenced was CD4+ T cells sorted from blood. These receptors all come from a human donor in good health.

The rearrangement joins TRBV18 to TRBJ2-1, with D perhaps TRBD1 (5 bases). The ends were cut back, 6 bases at V and 8 bases at J, with 20 bases in the middle. CDR3 size: 15 residues. Germline CDR1 and CDR2: KGHSH and LQKENI. For the CDR3, the DNA is TGTGCCAGCTCCTCCTCAGGGCCCCGAACGCATGAGCAGTTCTTC. Residues: CASSSSGPRTHEQFF.

The chain recombines TRBV25-1 with TRBJ2-5; no definite D call. V was cut by 0 bases and J by 6 bases, with 8 bases left in between. CDR1 and CDR2 from the germline V gene are MGHDK and SYGVNS. This CDR3 contains 13 residues. The CDR3 region has the DNA TGTGCCAGCAGTGAATATCCCCATAAGACCCAGTACTTC. Its protein product is CASSEYPHKTQYF.

This clone was counted a few times. The chain joins TRBV15 to TRBJ2-1; TRBD2 matches 14 bases. Germline CDR1 is LNHNV and CDR2 is YYDKDF (reference sequence). CDR3 length: 16 residues. J lost 9 bases, V lost 2 bases, and 6 bases had no gene match. CDR3 in amino acids: CATSRPGLAGGGEQFF. CDR3 in DNA: TGTGCCACCAGCAGACCCGGACTAGCGGGAGGTGGTGAGCAGTTCTTC. The whole variable domain, remainder taken from reference TRBV15 and TRBJ2-1, is DAMVIQNPRYQVTQFGKPVTLSCSQTLNHNVMYWYQQKSSQAPKLLFHYYDKDFNNEADTPDNFQSRRPNTSFCFLDIRSPGLGDTAMYLCATSRPGLAGGGEQFFGPGTRLTVL.

The chain is built from TRBV6-5 and TRBJ2-1; tentatively, D is TRBD1 (6 bases). This CDR3 contains 12 residues. Germline values: CDR1 MNHEY, CDR2 SVGAGI. Trimming shortened V by 4 bases and J by 9 bases, and 10 bases separated the two germline ends. The CDR3 DNA follows: TGTGCCAGCAGTTCCGGACAGATTGAGCAGTTCTTC. Translation gives CASSSGQIEQFF.

This clone occurred a few times. The genes are TRBV5-1 and TRBJ2-5; D unresolved. V gave up 3 bases and J gave up 5 bases, with 17 bases separating them. Per germline, CDR1 SGHRS and CDR2 YFSETQ. This CDR3 spans 15 amino acids. For the CDR3, the DNA is TGCGCCAGCAGCTCTACAGTGAGGATGTGGGAGACCCAGTACTTC. As protein: CASSSTVRMWETQYF.

The V call is TRBV5-6, the J call TRBJ2-3, with 8 nucleotides matching TRBD1. J lost 4 bases, V lost 2 bases, and 6 bases had no gene match. The germline V gene encodes CDR1 SGHDT and CDR2 YYEEEE. CDR3 size: 15 residues. CDR3 bases: TGTGCCAGCAGCTTTCGACAGGGGCGAGCAGATACGCAGTATTTT. This codes for CASSFRQGRADTQYF.

The V and J genes are TRBV29-1 and TRBJ2-1; 9 bases are shared with TRBD2. CDR1 is SQVTM, CDR2 ANQGSEA, per germline. With V trimmed by 1 base and J by 12 bases, 4 bases remained unmatched. The CDR3 is made up of 12 amino acids. The DNA for the CDR3 is TGCAGCGTTGAAGTTCCTAGCGGGGTGCAGTTCTTC. Protein product: CSVEVPSGVQFF.

CDR3 in amino acids: CASSTNPGYGYTF. The CDR3 region has the DNA TGTGCCAGTAGTACCAACCCGGGCTATGGCTACACCTTC. This chain joins TRBV19 and TRBJ1-2; no clear D gene. Deletions cut 4 bases from V and 4 bases from J, with 10 bases between. CDR3 length: 13 residues. Per the germline V gene, CDR1 is LNHDA and CDR2 is SQIVND (reference sequence).

The gene calls are TRBV5-1 and TRBJ2-5; TRBD2 matches 7 bases. Germline V gene data show CDR1 as SGHRS and CDR2 as YFSETQ. The J segment lost 4 bases and the V segment lost 4 bases, leaving 13 bases of the junction unmatched. The CDR3 extends over 16 amino acids. The CDR3 protein is CASSQRTSFARETQYF. The CDR3 DNA is TGCGCCAGCAGCCAGAGGACTAGTTTTGCCCGAGAGACCCAGTACTTC.

J is TRBJ2-5 and V is TRBV30, with TRBD1 matching 8 bases. Germline trimming cut 4 bases from V and 4 bases from J; bases unmatched to any gene: 11. Looked up from germline, CDR1 is GTSNPN and CDR2 is SVGIG (reference sequence). The CDR3 runs 15 residues. CDR3 DNA sequence: TGTGCCTGGAACCACGGACAGGGCCCTAGAGAGACCCAGTACTTC. This encodes CAWNHGQGPRETQYF.

The rearrangement joins TRBV28 to TRBJ2-1; 8 bases line up with TRBD1. The germline gives CDR1 MDHEN, CDR2 SYDVKM. V gave up 6 bases and J gave up 4 bases; unmatched junction bases: 11. The CDR3 sequence is 16 residues long. CDR3 DNA sequence: TGTGCCAGCAGAACCGGCCGGGACAGGTTTTACAATGAGCAGTTCTTC. Protein: CASRTGRDRFYNEQFF.

This clone was seen just once. The CDR3, as DNA: TGCGCCAGCAGCCACGGTCAACGGCACGGGGCGGAAAGCTCTGGGGCCAACGTCCTGACTTTC. This translates into CASSHGQRHGAESSGANVLTF. The J gene is TRBJ2-6, the V gene TRBV4-1, with D perhaps assigned TRBD1 or TRBD2 (5 bases each). This CDR3 spans 21 amino acids. V lost 3 bases to trimming and J lost 0 bases, with 24 bases between them. Germline V lookup: CDR1 MGHRA, CDR2 YSYEKL.

This chain uses TRBV4-1 with TRBJ2-1, with a possible D match to TRBD2 (6 bases). The CDR3 has 16 amino acids. V lost 3 bases and J 0 bases, leaving 12 bases between the germline ends. Germline V CDR1 and CDR2: MGHRA, YSYEKL. CDR3 nucleotides: TGCGCCAGCAGCCACGTTACGACTAGCTCCTACAATGAGCAGTTCTTC. Translating gives CASSHVTTSSYNEQFF.

The chain links TRBV19 to TRBJ1-2; possibly TRBD1 for D (6 bases). The germline V and J ends were trimmed by 11 bases and 0 bases, with 16 bases remaining between them. The CDR3 loop spans 14 amino acids. Germline CDR1 reads LNHDA; CDR2 reads SQIVND (reference sequence). The CDR3: CAARGRGANYGYTF. The CDR3 coding sequence is TGTGCCGCTAGGGGCAGGGGAGCTAACTATGGCTACACCTTC.

The V gene is TRBV28, the J gene TRBJ1-2, with D hard to call. The CDR3 loop spans 12 amino acids. Germline CDR1 reads MDHEN; CDR2 reads SYDVKM. V was trimmed by 7 bases and J by 4 bases, leaving 10 bases between them. The CDR3 reads CASKAKIYGYTF. CDR3 bases: TGTGCCAGCAAAGCCAAAATCTATGGCTACACCTTC.